This passage covers 3 T cell receptor beta chains from one sample sequenced in a study of OX40 agonist ivuxolimab in advanced cancers. Data came from immunoSEQ multiplex PCR; TCRdb stores just in-frame clones and leaves some out. The sample has about 59,000 clones, 84% seen once. The starting material was CD4+ or CD8+ T cells sorted from blood, obtained in a trial of the OX40 agonist ivuxolimab. The receptors originated from an adult with an advanced solid tumor such as melanoma, head and neck, liver or kidney cancer.

The V gene is TRBV30, the J gene TRBJ2-5, with 9 bases fitting TRBD1. This CDR3 is 12 amino acids long. Germline CDR1 GTSNPN, CDR2 SVGIG (reference sequence). V was pared by 5 bases and J by 4 bases, with 2 bases of the junction left unmatched. CDR3 amino acids: CAWGQGTETQYF. The CDR3 nucleotides are TGTGCCTGGGGACAGGGGACAGAGACCCAGTACTTC.

This clone showed up just a few times. This chain uses TRBV7-9 with TRBJ1-4; no firm D call. This CDR3 region has 12 residues. Trimming took 1 base from V and 7 from J, leaving 4 bases between them. Germline loops: CDR1 SEHNR, CDR2 FQNEAQ (reference sequence). CDR3 coding DNA: TGTGCCAGCAGCTTAGGTTTTGAAAAACTGTTTTTT. It translates to CASSLGFEKLFF.

V and J are TRBV6-5 and TRBJ2-7, with 7 bases that match TRBD1. This CDR3 contains 12 residues. CDR1 MNHEY and CDR2 SVGAGI come from the germline V gene. V lost 10 bases, J lost 2 bases, and 5 bases stayed unmatched. Here the CDR3 reads CATQGGAYEQYF. The CDR3 DNA reads TGTGCCACCCAAGGGGGCGCCTACGAGCAGTACTTC.